This TCR beta chain was sequenced in a study of patients and donors after allogeneic stem cell transplantation. The V and J ends lost 3 bases and 6 bases respectively, with 9 bases between them. The CDR3 totals 12 residues. TCRdb passed the RT-PCR reads through MiXCR, listing each CDR3 protein once. Among approximately 170,000 distinct CDR3 sequences listed, roughly 31% were seen once. The receptor was derived from a human donor who was either an allogeneic HSCT recipient or a stem cell or donor lymphocyte infusion donor (not recorded which). It is not recorded whose cells these are; they may come from a transplant donor. Sequencing was performed on blood, either unsorted or a sorted T cell fraction (not recorded which). J is TRBJ2-7 and V is TRBV12-3 or TRBV12-4; D not resolved. CDR3 residues: CASSFVGLEQYF. DNA for the CDR3: TGTGCCAGCAGTTTTGTGGGTCTCGAGCAGTACTTC.